Following are 8 T cell receptor beta chains from one sample sequenced in a study of blood T cell repertoires in COVID-19. Data came from immunoSEQ multiplex PCR; TCRdb stores just in-frame clones and leaves some out. The table lists fewer than 400,000 clones, about 85% of them singletons. The sample consisted of peripheral blood. The receptors originated from a woman aged 18-29 years with acute or convalescent COVID-19.

This clone was picked up many times. The chain employs TRBV5-1 and TRBJ2-7; TRBD1 might be the D (5 bases). The CDR3 loop spans 12 amino acids. Germline V gene data show CDR1 as SGHRS and CDR2 as YFSETQ. Trimming cost V 8 bases and J 4 bases, with 13 bases left between them. The CDR3 bases are TGCGCCAGTCGTACAGGCAATTACGAGCAGTACTTC. Translation: CASRTGNYEQYF.

As DNA, the CDR3 is TGTGCCAGCAGCCGGGACAGGGGGCGGTCTGGGGATCAGCCCCAGCATTTT. It encodes CASSRDRGRSGDQPQHF. J is TRBJ1-5 and V is TRBV5-8, with 12 bases lining up with TRBD1. J lost 5 bases, V lost 4 bases, and 10 bases had no gene match. The CDR3 sequence is 17 residues long. Germline V gene lookup returns CDR1 SGHTS and CDR2 YDEGEE.

The genes are TRBV25-1 and TRBJ1-1, with D possibly being TRBD1 (5 bases). Germline values: CDR1 MGHDK, CDR2 SYGVNS. V lost 7 bases and J lost 3, with 12 bases in between. CDR3 length: 13 amino acids. CDR3 in DNA: TGTGCCAGCACCCGGGGGGGGTACACTGAAGCTTTCTTT. It translates to CASTRGGYTEAFF. The entire variable domain, with the rest obtained from reference TRBV25-1 and TRBJ1-1, is as follows: EADIYQTPRYLVIGTGKKITLECSQTMGHDKMYWYQQDPGMELHLIHYSYGVNSTEKGDLSSESTVSRIRTEHFPLTLESARPSHTSQYLCASTRGGYTEAFFGQGTRLTVV.

The gene calls are TRBV27 and TRBJ1-2; 7 positions match TRBD1. The V gene end was trimmed by 6 bases and the J gene end by 4 bases; junction bases not matched to a gene: 11. The CDR3 is 15 amino acids. From germline, CDR1 is MNHEY and CDR2 SMNVEV (reference sequence). The CDR3 loop is CASSDITGAGYGYTF. Here the CDR3 DNA reads TGTGCCAGCAGCGACATTACAGGGGCCGGCTATGGCTACACCTTC.

The CDR3 DNA follows: TGTGCCAGCAGTGGGGTGGGACAGGGTTTTTCAGATACGCAGTATTTT. This sequence encodes CASSGVGQGFSDTQYF. The rearrangement joins TRBV2 to TRBJ2-3; 9 bases are a match to TRBD1. Germline CDR1 SNHLY, CDR2 FYNNEI. Unmatched junction bases numbered 9, after V lost 4 bases and J lost 4 bases. The CDR3 totals 16 residues.

The J gene is TRBJ2-7, the V gene TRBV4-1; maybe TRBD2 (6 bases). Germline CDR1 is MGHRA and CDR2 is YSYEKL. The CDR3 spans 15 residues. Between the trimmed V and J ends, which lost 4 bases and 0 bases, there was a span of 13 bases. The chain's CDR3 is CASSPGFSGSYEQYF. The CDR3 bases are TGCGCCAGCAGCCCGGGATTTAGCGGCTCCTACGAGCAGTACTTC.

This chain connects TRBV9 to TRBJ2-2, with TRBD2 as a possible D gene (7 bases). The germline gives CDR1 SGDLS, CDR2 YYNGEE. This CDR3 region has 18 residues. The ends were cut back, 0 bases at V and 2 bases at J, with 17 bases in the middle. The CDR3 coding sequence is TGTGCCAGCAGCGTAGATCGCGGCGGGGGCCGAAACACCGGGGAGCTGTTTTTT. Its protein product is CASSVDRGGGRNTGELFF.

This clone was detected many times. The chain joins TRBV19 to TRBJ1-2; no firm D call. The V end lost 8 bases, the J end lost 4 bases, and 17 bases lay between the germline ends. There are 14 residues in the CDR3. Germline V gene lookup returns CDR1 LNHDA and CDR2 SQIVND (reference sequence). The CDR3 coding sequence is TGTGCCAGTCGCGACCCTGCGGGATCCTATGGCTACACCTTC. Translation: CASRDPAGSYGYTF.